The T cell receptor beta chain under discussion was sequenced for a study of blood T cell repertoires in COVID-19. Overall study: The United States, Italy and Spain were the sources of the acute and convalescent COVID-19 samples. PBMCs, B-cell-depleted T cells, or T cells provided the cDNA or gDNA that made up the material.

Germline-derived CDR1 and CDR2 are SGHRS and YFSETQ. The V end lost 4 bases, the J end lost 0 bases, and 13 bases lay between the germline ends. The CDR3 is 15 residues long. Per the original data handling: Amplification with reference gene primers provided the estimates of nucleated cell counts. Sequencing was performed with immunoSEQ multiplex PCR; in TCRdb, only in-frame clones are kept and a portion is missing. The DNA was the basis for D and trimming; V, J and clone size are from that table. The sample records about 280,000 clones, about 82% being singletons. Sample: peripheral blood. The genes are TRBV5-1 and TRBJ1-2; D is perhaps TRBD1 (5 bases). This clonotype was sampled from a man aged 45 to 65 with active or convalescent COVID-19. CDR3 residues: CASSPSTASNYGYTF. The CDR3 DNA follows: TGCGCCAGCAGCCCTTCGACAGCCTCTAACTATGGCTACACCTTC.